These 2 T cell receptor beta chains were all obtained from the same sample, sequenced in a study of response to subunit inactivated influenza vaccine. TCRdb independently ran MiXCR on the RT-PCR reads; one entry per CDR3 protein. The table shows 610,000 or so distinct CDR3 sequences, with roughly 15% occurring only once. The sequenced sample was PBMCs from blood, obtained roughly 13 days after vaccination. These receptors came from a man aged 50 to 59 who received an inactivated influenza vaccine.

The gene calls are TRBV3-1 and TRBJ2-2; D is unresolved. Trimming stripped 0 bases from V and 0 bases from J, with 8 bases between. The CDR3 extends over 16 amino acids. The germline CDR1 and CDR2 sequences are LGHDT and YNNKEL (reference sequence). Here the CDR3 reads CASSQEMLSNTGELFF. The DNA for the CDR3 is TGTGCCAGCAGCCAAGAGATGTTATCGAACACCGGGGAGCTGTTTTTT.

This clonotype appeared a few times. This chain joins TRBV4-3 and TRBJ2-1; TRBD2 matches 9 bases. The length of the CDR3 is 18 residues. Germline values: CDR1 LGHNA, CDR2 YSLEER. Trimming at V came to 4 bases and at J to 4 bases, leaving 14 bases not matched to a gene. The CDR3 sequence: CASSRTGRASGDYNEQFF. CDR3 coding DNA: TGCGCCAGCAGCCGGACAGGTCGGGCTAGCGGGGATTACAATGAGCAGTTCTTC.